This T cell receptor (beta chain) was obtained from a study of blood T cell repertoires in COVID-19. In germline, CDR1 is SEHNR, CDR2 FQNEAQ (reference sequence). Trimming took off 7 bases at V and 1 base at J, with 10 bases between the two ends. The CDR3 loop spans 14 amino acids. Measured with immunoSEQ multiplex PCR; TCRdb has only the in-frame clones, and not every one. The sample carries about 380,000 clones, approximately 90% recorded once. Recovery meant two consecutive negative NP/OP PCR tests, professional clearance, or resolved symptoms. The V gene is TRBV7-9, the J gene TRBJ2-2, with unresolved D. The sequenced sample consisted of PBMCs or T cells enriched from blood (not recorded which). The origin of this receptor is a woman between 18 and 29 years old who had recovered from COVID-19. The CDR3 sequence: CASTLSGNTGELFF. DNA of the CDR3: TGTGCCAGCACTCTCTCCGGGAACACCGGGGAGCTGTTTTTT.